Sequencing of this T cell receptor (beta chain) was carried out in a study of T-cell reconstitution after alpha-beta-depleted transplantation in children. Molecular barcoding with unique molecular identifiers was used for the TCRbeta library. TCRdb recomputed calls from the PCR reads with MiXCR, one row per CDR3 protein. The sample comprises some 150,000 distinct CDR3 sequences, about 9% of which are singletons, and around a sixth rests with the top ten. Overall study findings and caveats: Several hundred expanded graft clones reportedly gave rise to the alpha-beta T cells present about two months after transplant.

Comments on this clonotype: Its target is not known.

This TCR derives from a female patient aged 2-9 years who had a stem cell transplant for congenital amegakaryocytic thrombocytopenia, so the T cells may come from the graft donor. This sample comprised PBMCs, mostly from graft donor cells, obtained 180 days after TCRalphabeta/CD19-depleted stem cell transplant.

This CDR3 reads CASSPGFDQPQHF. The CDR3, as DNA: TGTGCCAGCTCACCAGGGTTTGATCAGCCCCAGCATTTT. The chain employs TRBV18 and TRBJ1-5; unclear D gene. The CDR3 loop spans 13 amino acids. Germline V gene sequence: CDR1 KGHSH, CDR2 LQKENI. Trimming removed 2 bases at V and 5 bases at J, with 7 bases between.